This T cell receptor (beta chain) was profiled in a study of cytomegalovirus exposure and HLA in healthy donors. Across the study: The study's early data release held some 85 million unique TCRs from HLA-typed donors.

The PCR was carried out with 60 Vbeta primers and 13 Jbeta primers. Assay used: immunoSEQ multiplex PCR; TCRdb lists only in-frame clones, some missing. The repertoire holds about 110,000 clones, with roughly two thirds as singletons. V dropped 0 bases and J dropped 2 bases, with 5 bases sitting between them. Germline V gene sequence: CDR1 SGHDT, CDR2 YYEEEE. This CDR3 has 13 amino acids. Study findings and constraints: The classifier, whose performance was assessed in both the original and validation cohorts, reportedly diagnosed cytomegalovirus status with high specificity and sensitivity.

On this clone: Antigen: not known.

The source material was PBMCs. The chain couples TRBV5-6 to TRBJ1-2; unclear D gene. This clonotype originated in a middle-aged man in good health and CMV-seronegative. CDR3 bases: TGTGCCAGCAGCTTGGTCCAAAACTATGGCTACACCTTC. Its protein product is CASSLVQNYGYTF.